This T cell receptor (beta chain) originates from a study of T cell repertoires in cytomegalovirus infection. Study summary: Evidence of both CMV infection and a matching HLA type came from public TCR beta signatures. Study conclusions and caveats: The ex vivo response was dominated by HLA-C-restricted CMV-specific TCR beta clonotypes. The cumulative frequency of public TCR beta families distinguished individuals who carried CMV together with the relevant HLA.

The germline V and J ends were trimmed by 2 bases and 6 bases, with 14 bases remaining between them. CDR3 size: 14 residues. Per germline, CDR1 MNHNY and CDR2 SVGAGI (reference sequence). At least ten counts were recorded for this clonotype. What it binds is not known. MiXCR, run by TCRdb on the reads, gives a single entry per CDR3 protein. Of fewer than 350,000 distinct CDR3 sequences in the sample, more than 9% were seen once. This clonotype originated in a human donor in good health (CMV status not recorded). Some clones in this sample may be carry-over from other donors' samples. Sequencing was done on a sample of PBMCs. The V gene is TRBV6-6, the J gene TRBJ2-7; D is unclear. CDR3 DNA: TGTGCCAGCAGTTACAGTCATATAGTCCTCGAGCAGTACTTC. Protein: CASSYSHIVLEQYF.